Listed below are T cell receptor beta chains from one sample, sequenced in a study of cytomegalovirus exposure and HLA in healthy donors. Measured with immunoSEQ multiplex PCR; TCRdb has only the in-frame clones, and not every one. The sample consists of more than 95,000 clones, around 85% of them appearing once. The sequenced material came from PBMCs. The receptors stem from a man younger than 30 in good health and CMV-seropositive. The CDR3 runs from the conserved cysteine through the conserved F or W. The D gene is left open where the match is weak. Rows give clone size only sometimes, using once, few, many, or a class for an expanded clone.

CDR3 DNA: TGTGCCAGCAGCCAAGATCCATCGGCTAGCGGGTACAATGAGCAGTTCTTC
CDR3 protein: CASSQDPSASGYNEQFF
J gene: TRBJ2-1
V gene: TRBV14
clone size: NA
CDR3 length: 17
D gene: TRBD2

CDR3 DNA: TGTGCCAGCAGCCAAGATGGACAGAACACCGGGGAGCTGTTTTTT
CDR3 protein: CASSQDGQNTGELFF
J gene: TRBJ2-2
V gene: TRBV4-2
clone size: many
CDR3 length: 15
D gene: NA

CDR3 DNA: TGTGCCAGCAGCCCCACTTCTTCGGGGGGCACTGAAGCTTTCTTT
CDR3 protein: CASSPTSSGGTEAFF
J gene: TRBJ1-1
V gene: TRBV7-2
clone size: NA
CDR3 length: 15
D gene: NA

CDR3 DNA: TGTGCCAGCAGTCGTAGTACCTACGAGCAGTACTTC
CDR3 protein: CASSRSTYEQYF
J gene: TRBJ2-7
V gene: TRBV25-1
clone size: NA
CDR3 length: 12
D gene: NA

CDR3 DNA: TGTGCCAGTACCGGGAGGGGGTCCGGAGGCAATCAGCCCCAGCATTTT
CDR3 protein: CASTGRGSGGNQPQHF
J gene: TRBJ1-5
V gene: TRBV19
clone size: NA
CDR3 length: 16
D gene: NA

CDR3 DNA: TGTGCCAGCAGTCTAAGCGGGGAAGCAGATACGCAGTATTTT
CDR3 protein: CASSLSGEADTQYF
J gene: TRBJ2-3
V gene: TRBV6-6
clone size: NA
CDR3 length: 14
D gene: TRBD2

CDR3 DNA: TGTGCCAGCAGCGTAGCTGTGGACAGGGAATGGCTGAGCTCCTACAATGAGCAGTTCTTC
CDR3 protein: CASSVAVDREWLSSYNEQFF
J gene: TRBJ2-1
V gene: TRBV9
clone size: NA
CDR3 length: 20
D gene: TRBD1

CDR3 DNA: TGTGCCAGCAGCTTTTCGTCTGAGCAGTTCTTC
CDR3 protein: CASSFSSEQFF
J gene: TRBJ2-1
V gene: TRBV7-2
clone size: NA
CDR3 length: 11
D gene: NA

CDR3 DNA: TGTGCCAGCAGCTTGGGAGGGGGGGGCGATACGCAGTATTTT
CDR3 protein: CASSLGGGGDTQYF
J gene: TRBJ2-3
V gene: TRBV5-5
clone size: NA
CDR3 length: 14
D gene: NA

CDR3 DNA: TGTGCCTGGAGGAGAGGTGATTCACCCCTCCACTTT
CDR3 protein: CAWRRGDSPLHF
J gene: TRBJ1-6
V gene: TRBV30
clone size: NA
CDR3 length: 12
D gene: NA

CDR3 DNA: TGCGCCAGCAGCCGGCCGGGACAGGGGGTCTATGGCTACACCTTC
CDR3 protein: CASSRPGQGVYGYTF
J gene: TRBJ1-2
V gene: TRBV4-1
clone size: NA
CDR3 length: 15
D gene: TRBD1

CDR3 DNA: TGCGCCAGCAGCCAGGCCGCGGACAGTGATAATTCACCCCTCCACTTT
CDR3 protein: CASSQAADSDNSPLHF
J gene: TRBJ1-6
V gene: TRBV4-3
clone size: NA
CDR3 length: 16
D gene: NA

CDR3 DNA: TGTGCCAGTAGTAATTGGCGGAGGGGAGATACGCAGTATTTT
CDR3 protein: CASSNWRRGDTQYF
J gene: TRBJ2-3
V gene: TRBV19
clone size: NA
CDR3 length: 14
D gene: NA

CDR3 DNA: TGTGCCAGCAGCCCCCGAGCGGGGGGGTCCACAGATACGCAGTATTTT
CDR3 protein: CASSPRAGGSTDTQYF
J gene: TRBJ2-3
V gene: TRBV7-6
clone size: NA
CDR3 length: 16
D gene: TRBD2

CDR3 DNA: TGCGCCAGCAGCCAAGAACTAGCGTCCTACAATGAGCAGTTCTTC
CDR3 protein: CASSQELASYNEQFF
J gene: TRBJ2-1
V gene: TRBV4-3
clone size: NA
CDR3 length: 15
D gene: TRBD2

CDR3 DNA: TGTGCCAGCTCACCACCGACAGGGGTGGGGGAGACCCAGTACTTC
CDR3 protein: CASSPPTGVGETQYF
J gene: TRBJ2-5
V gene: TRBV18
clone size: NA
CDR3 length: 15
D gene: TRBD1

CDR3 DNA: TGTGCCAGCAGCAGAAACCAAGAGACCCAGTACTTC
CDR3 protein: CASSRNQETQYF
J gene: TRBJ2-5
V gene: TRBV2
clone size: NA
CDR3 length: 12
D gene: NA

CDR3 DNA: TGTGCCACCCTGATGGCAGCGTCTACATCCACCGGGGAGCTGTTTTTT
CDR3 protein: CATLMAASTSTGELFF
J gene: TRBJ2-2
V gene: TRBV10-3
clone size: once
CDR3 length: 16
D gene: NA

CDR3 DNA: TGTGCCAGCATGATCGTGACAGGGAACACTGAAGCTTTCTTT
CDR3 protein: CASMIVTGNTEAFF
J gene: TRBJ1-1
V gene: TRBV6-6
clone size: NA
CDR3 length: 14
D gene: NA

CDR3 DNA: TGTGCCATCAGTAACAGGGGATCGGATAATTCACCCCTCCACTTT
CDR3 protein: CAISNRGSDNSPLHF
J gene: TRBJ1-6
V gene: TRBV10-3
clone size: NA
CDR3 length: 15
D gene: TRBD1

CDR3 DNA: TGTGCCAGCAGCTTAGAGCCGACAGGGGGCGCACCAGATACGCAGTATTTT
CDR3 protein: CASSLEPTGGAPDTQYF
J gene: TRBJ2-3
V gene: TRBV7-9
clone size: NA
CDR3 length: 17
D gene: TRBD1

CDR3 DNA: TGTGCCTGGAGTTTTAAAGGACAGACGAACACTGAAGCTTTCTTT
CDR3 protein: CAWSFKGQTNTEAFF
J gene: TRBJ1-1
V gene: TRBV30
clone size: few
CDR3 length: 15
D gene: NA

CDR3 DNA: TGTGCCAGCAGCTTATCCCACGAGGCAGATACGCAGTATTTT
CDR3 protein: CASSLSHEADTQYF
J gene: TRBJ2-3
V gene: TRBV7-7
clone size: NA
CDR3 length: 14
D gene: NA

CDR3 DNA: TGTGCCAGCATGACAGTCTTCGGTCTGGATACGCAGTATTTT
CDR3 protein: CASMTVFGLDTQYF
J gene: TRBJ2-3
V gene: TRBV27
clone size: NA
CDR3 length: 14
D gene: NA

CDR3 DNA: TGTGCCAGCAGCCAAGAGCGGGAGGTCTGGGATACGCAGTATTTT
CDR3 protein: CASSQEREVWDTQYF
J gene: TRBJ2-3
V gene: TRBV14
clone size: once
CDR3 length: 15
D gene: TRBD2

CDR3 DNA: TGTGCCAGCAGCTCCACGACTAGCGGGAGGTGGGATACGCAGTATTTT
CDR3 protein: CASSSTTSGRWDTQYF
J gene: TRBJ2-3
V gene: TRBV7-2
clone size: NA
CDR3 length: 16
D gene: TRBD2

CDR3 DNA: TGTGCCAGCAGTGAAAACGGGAGAATAGATACGCAGTATTTT
CDR3 protein: CASSENGRIDTQYF
J gene: TRBJ2-3
V gene: TRBV25-1
clone size: NA
CDR3 length: 14
D gene: NA

CDR3 DNA: TGTGCCAGCAGCGTAGGGTTAGGAGCGGGGGGAAACACCATATATTTT
CDR3 protein: CASSVGLGAGGNTIYF
J gene: TRBJ1-3
V gene: TRBV9
clone size: NA
CDR3 length: 16
D gene: NA

CDR3 DNA: TGTGCCAGCAGCCAACACCCCATGGGCGCAGATACGCAGTATTTT
CDR3 protein: CASSQHPMGADTQYF
J gene: TRBJ2-3
V gene: TRBV9
clone size: NA
CDR3 length: 15
D gene: NA

CDR3 DNA: TGTGCCAGCAGTATTAGGGGGGGCGCGGAGTCCTACGAGCAGTACTTC
CDR3 protein: CASSIRGGAESYEQYF
J gene: TRBJ2-7
V gene: TRBV7-2
clone size: few
CDR3 length: 16
D gene: NA

CDR3 DNA: TGTGCCAGCAGCACCACAGGGGCGCAACAAGAGACCCAGTACTTC
CDR3 protein: CASSTTGAQQETQYF
J gene: TRBJ2-5
V gene: TRBV7-6
clone size: NA
CDR3 length: 15
D gene: TRBD1

CDR3 DNA: TGTGCCAGCAGCCAACTAGCGGGGGGGCGCGGGACAGATACGCAGTATTTT
CDR3 protein: CASSQLAGGRGTDTQYF
J gene: TRBJ2-3
V gene: TRBV4-2
clone size: NA
CDR3 length: 17
D gene: TRBD2

CDR3 DNA: TGCGCCAGCAGCATCGCTACAGGGTACGGCACTGAAGCTTTCTTT
CDR3 protein: CASSIATGYGTEAFF
J gene: TRBJ1-1
V gene: TRBV5-1
clone size: NA
CDR3 length: 15
D gene: NA

CDR3 DNA: TGTGCCAGCAGCAAGGGGTGGCGGGAGGATGGGGAGACCCAGTACTTC
CDR3 protein: CASSKGWREDGETQYF
J gene: TRBJ2-5
V gene: TRBV11-2
clone size: NA
CDR3 length: 16
D gene: TRBD2

CDR3 DNA: TGTGCCAGCAGCCGAACAGGGTTTAGGATAAATAACTATGGCTACACCTTC
CDR3 protein: CASSRTGFRINNYGYTF
J gene: TRBJ1-2
V gene: TRBV9
clone size: NA
CDR3 length: 17
D gene: NA

CDR3 DNA: TGTGCCAGCAGCCCGACAGGGGGCTCGTTTAAAGCTTTCTTT
CDR3 protein: CASSPTGGSFKAFF
J gene: TRBJ1-1
V gene: TRBV7-9
clone size: NA
CDR3 length: 14
D gene: TRBD1

CDR3 DNA: TGTGCCAGCAGCTTAGAGGTGGGAGGCGGCGATACGCAGTATTTT
CDR3 protein: CASSLEVGGGDTQYF
J gene: TRBJ2-3
V gene: TRBV7-2
clone size: NA
CDR3 length: 15
D gene: NA

CDR3 DNA: TGTGCCAGCAGTGAGTGGGAGGGTATTTTTTATAATTCACCCCTCCACTTT
CDR3 protein: CASSEWEGIFYNSPLHF
J gene: TRBJ1-6
V gene: TRBV2
clone size: NA
CDR3 length: 17
D gene: NA

CDR3 DNA: TGTGCCAGCAGCCGATGGACTAGCGGTTACACAGATACGCAGTATTTT
CDR3 protein: CASSRWTSGYTDTQYF
J gene: TRBJ2-3
V gene: TRBV5-4
clone size: NA
CDR3 length: 16
D gene: TRBD2

CDR3 DNA: TGTGCCAGCAGCTCGGGACAGCAAGAGACCCAGTACTTC
CDR3 protein: CASSSGQQETQYF
J gene: TRBJ2-5
V gene: TRBV13
clone size: once
CDR3 length: 13
D gene: TRBD1

CDR3 DNA: TGCAGCGCGGGGAACACCGGGGAGCTGTTTTTT
CDR3 protein: CSAGNTGELFF
J gene: TRBJ2-2
V gene: TRBV29-1
clone size: NA
CDR3 length: 11
D gene: NA

CDR3 DNA: TGTGCCAGTAGTATTACCGGGGGGGACTACAATGAGCAGTTCTTC
CDR3 protein: CASSITGGDYNEQFF
J gene: TRBJ2-1
V gene: TRBV19
clone size: NA
CDR3 length: 15
D gene: TRBD2

CDR3 DNA: TGCGCCAGCAGCCCGCGCTCAGGGGACAGGCGGGCGACTGAAGCTTTCTTT
CDR3 protein: CASSPRSGDRRATEAFF
J gene: TRBJ1-1
V gene: TRBV10-2
clone size: NA
CDR3 length: 17
D gene: TRBD1

CDR3 DNA: TGCAGCGTTGGGTTAGCGGGGGGCGCAGAGACCCAGTACTTC
CDR3 protein: CSVGLAGGAETQYF
J gene: TRBJ2-5
V gene: TRBV29-1
clone size: few
CDR3 length: 14
D gene: TRBD2

CDR3 DNA: TGCGCCAGCAGCTTGGTTCAACAGCACGAGCAGTACTTC
CDR3 protein: CASSLVQQHEQYF
J gene: TRBJ2-7
V gene: TRBV5-1
clone size: NA
CDR3 length: 13
D gene: NA

CDR3 DNA: TGTGCCAGCAGCGCCCCCCCGACAGGGGGGTCACCCCTCCACTTT
CDR3 protein: CASSAPPTGGSPLHF
J gene: TRBJ1-6
V gene: TRBV13
clone size: NA
CDR3 length: 15
D gene: TRBD1

CDR3 DNA: TGTGCCAGCAGTGAATCCGGGGGAGAGAACACTGAAGCTTTCTTT
CDR3 protein: CASSESGGENTEAFF
J gene: TRBJ1-1
V gene: TRBV6-1
clone size: many
CDR3 length: 15
D gene: NA

CDR3 DNA: TGCGCCAGCAGCCAAGCCGGTTGGTTTAGCGGGGGACCCCCAGATACGCAGTATTTT
CDR3 protein: CASSQAGWFSGGPPDTQYF
J gene: TRBJ2-3
V gene: TRBV4-3
clone size: NA
CDR3 length: 19
D gene: TRBD2

CDR3 DNA: TGCGCCAGCAGCTCCAGGACTAGCGGGAGTTACAATGAGCAGTTCTTC
CDR3 protein: CASSSRTSGSYNEQFF
J gene: TRBJ2-1
V gene: TRBV5-1
clone size: NA
CDR3 length: 16
D gene: TRBD2

CDR3 DNA: TGTGCCAGTAGTATAATCCATGAAACGAGCTCCTATAATTCACCCCTCCACTTT
CDR3 protein: CASSIIHETSSYNSPLHF
J gene: TRBJ1-6
V gene: TRBV19
clone size: NA
CDR3 length: 18
D gene: NA

CDR3 DNA: TGTGCCAGCTCACCTTGGAAACAGGGGACTGAAAAACTGTTTTTT
CDR3 protein: CASSPWKQGTEKLFF
J gene: TRBJ1-4
V gene: TRBV18
clone size: NA
CDR3 length: 15
D gene: TRBD1

CDR3 DNA: TGTGCCAGCAGTCGGACAGGGTACCACGAGCAGTACTTC
CDR3 protein: CASSRTGYHEQYF
J gene: TRBJ2-7
V gene: TRBV6-6
clone size: NA
CDR3 length: 13
D gene: TRBD1

CDR3 DNA: TGTGCCAGCAGAAGAACAGGGAATTCCTACGAGCAGTACTTC
CDR3 protein: CASRRTGNSYEQYF
J gene: TRBJ2-7
V gene: TRBV27
clone size: NA
CDR3 length: 14
D gene: NA

CDR3 DNA: TGTGCCAGCACCTCAGGCCTCTCCAATGAGCAGTTCTTC
CDR3 protein: CASTSGLSNEQFF
J gene: TRBJ2-1
V gene: TRBV6-5
clone size: NA
CDR3 length: 13
D gene: NA

CDR3 DNA: TGTGCCAGCAGCTTGGTGGACCACGCCGGGGGTGGCTACACCTTC
CDR3 protein: CASSLVDHAGGGYTF
J gene: TRBJ1-2
V gene: TRBV5-6
clone size: NA
CDR3 length: 15
D gene: NA

CDR3 DNA: TGTGCTAGCCAGATAATCGGAAACACCATATATTTT
CDR3 protein: CASQIIGNTIYF
J gene: TRBJ1-3
V gene: TRBV12-5
clone size: NA
CDR3 length: 12
D gene: NA

CDR3 DNA: TGTGCCAGCAGCTTCCCAGGAAATGGGGGGGAGACCCAGTACTTC
CDR3 protein: CASSFPGNGGETQYF
J gene: TRBJ2-5
V gene: TRBV5-6
clone size: NA
CDR3 length: 15
D gene: NA

CDR3 DNA: TGTGCCAGCTCACCTTATGCTAGCGGGAGTTCGGACGGGGAGCTGTTTTTT
CDR3 protein: CASSPYASGSSDGELFF
J gene: TRBJ2-2
V gene: TRBV18
clone size: NA
CDR3 length: 17
D gene: TRBD2

CDR3 DNA: TGTGCCTGGAGTGTATTCGGGTACACTGAAGCTTTCTTT
CDR3 protein: CAWSVFGYTEAFF
J gene: TRBJ1-1
V gene: TRBV30
clone size: NA
CDR3 length: 13
D gene: NA